The entry below gives a single T cell receptor (beta chain) sequence along with its context. How the authors handled the data: Cell counts per sample came from amplifying reference gene primers. Assay used: immunoSEQ multiplex PCR; TCRdb lists only in-frame clones, some missing. V and J calls and clone size are those listed in that table; D and trimming were worked out from the DNA. The sample records 90,000 or so clones, approximately 91% being singletons. The data originate from a study of blood T cell repertoires in COVID-19. Study context: Spain, Italy and the United States supplied samples that represented acute and convalescent COVID-19. T cells, B-cell-depleted T cells, or PBMCs provided the cDNA or gDNA that served as material.

CDR3 length: 16 residues. CDR1 and CDR2 from the germline V gene are SGHTA and FQGNSA. V was pared by 1 base and J by 5 bases, with 18 bases between. The TCR originated in a human donor with active COVID-19. The donor label of this sample is uncertain. The V gene is TRBV7-2, the J gene TRBJ2-7; no clear D. Sequencing was done on a sample of peripheral blood. CDR3 region: CASSLVNSQFPHEQYF. Here the CDR3 DNA reads TGTGCCAGCAGCTTAGTTAACTCTCAATTCCCCCACGAGCAGTACTTC.